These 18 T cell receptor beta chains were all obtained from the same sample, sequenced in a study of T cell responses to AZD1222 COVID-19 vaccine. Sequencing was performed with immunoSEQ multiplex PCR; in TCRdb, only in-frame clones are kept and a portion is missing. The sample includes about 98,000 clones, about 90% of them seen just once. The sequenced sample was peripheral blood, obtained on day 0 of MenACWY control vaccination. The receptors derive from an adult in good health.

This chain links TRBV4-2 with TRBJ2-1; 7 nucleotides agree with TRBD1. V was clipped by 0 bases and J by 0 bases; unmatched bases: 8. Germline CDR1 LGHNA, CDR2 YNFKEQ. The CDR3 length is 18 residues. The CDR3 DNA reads TGTGCCAGCAGCCAAGACCCCGGGACAGCTAGCTCCTACAATGAGCAGTTCTTC. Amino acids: CASSQDPGTASSYNEQFF.

CDR3 region: CASSQGTSPLTDTQYF. The CDR3 DNA sequence: TGCGCCAGCAGCCAGGGGACTAGCCCCCTCACAGATACGCAGTATTTT. The V and J genes are TRBV4-1 and TRBJ2-3; TRBD2 agrees at 9 bases. The CDR3 is made up of 16 amino acids. CDR1 is MGHRA, CDR2 YSYEKL, per germline. Trimming removed 3 bases from V and 2 bases from J; junction bases left unmatched: 6.

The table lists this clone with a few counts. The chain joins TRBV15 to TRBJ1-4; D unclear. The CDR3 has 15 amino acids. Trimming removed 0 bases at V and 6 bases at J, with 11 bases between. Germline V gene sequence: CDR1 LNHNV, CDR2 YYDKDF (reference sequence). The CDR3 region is CATSRDGLRHEKLFF. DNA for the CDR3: TGTGCCACCAGCAGAGATGGACTGAGACATGAAAAACTGTTTTTT.

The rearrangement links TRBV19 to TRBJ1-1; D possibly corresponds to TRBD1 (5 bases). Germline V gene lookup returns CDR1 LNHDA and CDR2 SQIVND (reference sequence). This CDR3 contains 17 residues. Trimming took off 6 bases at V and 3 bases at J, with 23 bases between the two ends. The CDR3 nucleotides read TGTGCCAGTAGGGACCGGGACCCGCTCCGGCGGGACACTGAAGCTTTCTTT. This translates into CASRDRDPLRRDTEAFF.

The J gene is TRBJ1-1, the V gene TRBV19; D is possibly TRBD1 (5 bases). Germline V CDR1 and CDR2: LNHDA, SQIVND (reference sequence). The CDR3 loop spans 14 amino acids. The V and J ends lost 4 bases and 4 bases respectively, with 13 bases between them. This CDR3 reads CASSTSGSGTEAFF. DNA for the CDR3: TGTGCCAGTAGTACTTCAGGGAGCGGCACTGAAGCTTTCTTT.

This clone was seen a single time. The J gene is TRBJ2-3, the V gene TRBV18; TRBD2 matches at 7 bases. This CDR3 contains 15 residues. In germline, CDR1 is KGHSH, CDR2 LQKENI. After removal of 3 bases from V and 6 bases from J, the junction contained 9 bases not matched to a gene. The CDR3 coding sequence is TGTGCCAGCTCACCTGGGAGGGGAGTGGAGGATACGCAGTATTTT. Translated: CASSPGRGVEDTQYF.

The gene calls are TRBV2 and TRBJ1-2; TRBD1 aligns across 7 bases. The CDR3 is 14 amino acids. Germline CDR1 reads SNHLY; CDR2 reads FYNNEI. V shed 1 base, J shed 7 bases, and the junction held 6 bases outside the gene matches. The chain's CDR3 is CASSEDTGAGGYTF. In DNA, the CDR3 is TGTGCCAGCAGTGAAGATACAGGGGCTGGTGGCTACACCTTC.

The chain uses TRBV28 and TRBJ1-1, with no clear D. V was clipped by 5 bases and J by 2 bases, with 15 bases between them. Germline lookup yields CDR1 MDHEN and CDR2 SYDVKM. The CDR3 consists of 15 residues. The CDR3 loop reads CASSAHSDQNTEAFF. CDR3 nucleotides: TGTGCCAGCAGTGCCCACTCAGACCAAAACACTGAAGCTTTCTTT.

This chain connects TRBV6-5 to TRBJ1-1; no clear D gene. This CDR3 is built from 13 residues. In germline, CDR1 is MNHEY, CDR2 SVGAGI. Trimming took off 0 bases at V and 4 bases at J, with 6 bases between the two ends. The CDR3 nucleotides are TGTGCCAGCAGTTACTCAGTGGGCACTGAAGCTTTCTTT. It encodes CASSYSVGTEAFF.

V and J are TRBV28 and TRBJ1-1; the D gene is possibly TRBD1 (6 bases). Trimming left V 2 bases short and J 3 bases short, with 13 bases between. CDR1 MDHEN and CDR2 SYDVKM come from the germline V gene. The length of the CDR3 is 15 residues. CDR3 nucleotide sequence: TGTGCCAGCAGTTTACAGGGGTTCTCTGACACTGAAGCTTTCTTT. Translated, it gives CASSLQGFSDTEAFF.

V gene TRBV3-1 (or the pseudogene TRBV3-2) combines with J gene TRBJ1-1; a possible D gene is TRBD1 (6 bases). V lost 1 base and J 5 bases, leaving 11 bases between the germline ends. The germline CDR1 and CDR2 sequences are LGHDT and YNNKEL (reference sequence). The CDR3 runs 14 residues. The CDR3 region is CASSQVGGTTEAFF. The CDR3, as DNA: TGTGCCAGCAGCCAAGTAGGAGGGACAACTGAAGCTTTCTTT.

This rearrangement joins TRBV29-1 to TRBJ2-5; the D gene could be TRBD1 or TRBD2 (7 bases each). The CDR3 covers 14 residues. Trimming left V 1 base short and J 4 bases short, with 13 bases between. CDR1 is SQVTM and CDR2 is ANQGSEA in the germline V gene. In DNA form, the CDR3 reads TGCAGCGTTGAAGGGGCAGGGGGGGGAGAGACCCAGTACTTC. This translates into CSVEGAGGGETQYF.

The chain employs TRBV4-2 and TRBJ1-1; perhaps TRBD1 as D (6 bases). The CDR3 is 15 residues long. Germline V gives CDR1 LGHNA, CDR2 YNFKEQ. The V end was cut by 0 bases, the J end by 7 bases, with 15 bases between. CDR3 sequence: CASSQEFGGQSEAFF. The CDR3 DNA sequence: TGTGCCAGCAGCCAAGAATTTGGGGGGCAAAGTGAAGCTTTCTTT.

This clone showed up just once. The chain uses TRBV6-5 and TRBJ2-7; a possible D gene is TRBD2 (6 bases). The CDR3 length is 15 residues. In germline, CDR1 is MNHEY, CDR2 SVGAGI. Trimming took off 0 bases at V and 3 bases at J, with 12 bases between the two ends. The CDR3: CASSYSHFGGYEQYF. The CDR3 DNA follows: TGTGCCAGCAGTTACTCCCATTTCGGGGGCTACGAGCAGTACTTC.

The CDR3 loop is CATSDLRDSSGGELFF. The CDR3 DNA reads TGTGCCACCAGTGATTTGCGGGACTCCTCAGGAGGGGAGCTGTTTTTT. This chain uses TRBV24-1 with TRBJ2-2; D perhaps matches TRBD2 (6 bases). The V and J ends lost 0 bases and 8 bases respectively, with 15 bases between them. The V gene's germline CDR1 is KGHDR and CDR2 SFDVKD. The CDR3 is 16 amino acids.

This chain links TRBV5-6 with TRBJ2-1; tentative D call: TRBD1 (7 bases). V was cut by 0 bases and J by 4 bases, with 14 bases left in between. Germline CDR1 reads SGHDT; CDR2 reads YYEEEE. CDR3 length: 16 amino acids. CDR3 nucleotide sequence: TGTGCCAGCAGCTTGGCCGAGGAGGGGGCGTACAATGAGCAGTTCTTC. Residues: CASSLAEEGAYNEQFF.

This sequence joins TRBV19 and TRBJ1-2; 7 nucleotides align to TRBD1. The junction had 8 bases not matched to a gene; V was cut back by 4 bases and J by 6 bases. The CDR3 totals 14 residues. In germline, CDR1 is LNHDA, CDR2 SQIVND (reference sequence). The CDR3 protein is CASSTLTGLDGYTF. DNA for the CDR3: TGTGCCAGTAGTACCCTGACAGGGTTGGATGGCTACACCTTC.

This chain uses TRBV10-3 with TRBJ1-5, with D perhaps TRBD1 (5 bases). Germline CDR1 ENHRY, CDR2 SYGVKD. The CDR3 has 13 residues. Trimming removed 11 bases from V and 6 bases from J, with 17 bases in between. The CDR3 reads CASGGDRSQPQHF. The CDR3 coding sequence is TGTGCCTCAGGAGGGGATCGATCTCAGCCCCAGCATTTT.